The 6 T cell receptor beta chains given below trace back to one sample, sequenced in a study of CD8+ T cells in alopecia areata. cDNA serving as the sequencing template came from extracted, reverse transcribed RNA. Sequencing was performed with immunoSEQ multiplex PCR; in TCRdb, only in-frame clones are kept and a portion is missing. Of 150,000 to 200,000 clones detected, 67% appear once; the ten largest clones hold about 10%. The source material was CD8+ T cells sorted from blood, sampled at week 0. These receptors all come from a human donor with alopecia areata.

The chain uses TRBV30 and TRBJ2-3; 9 nucleotides match TRBD1. Germline loops: CDR1 GTSNPN, CDR2 SVGIG (reference sequence). The CDR3 sequence is 15 residues long. V was clipped by 4 bases and J by 3 bases; unmatched bases: 8. The CDR3 bases are TGTGCCTGGACCCCCGGGACAGGGTCTACAGATACGCAGTATTTT. Translation: CAWTPGTGSTDTQYF.

The chain has TRBV4-2 and TRBJ2-3; 9 bases align to TRBD2. The CDR3 length is 15 residues. Trimming at V came to 1 base and at J to 11 bases, leaving 10 bases not matched to a gene. Germline values: CDR1 LGHNA, CDR2 YNFKEQ. For the CDR3, the DNA is TGTGCCAGCAGCCAAGTTGGAGAAGTGCGGGGGGGGCAGTATTTT. Translating it yields CASSQVGEVRGGQYF.

This clone showed up just a few times. The same CDR3 can be traced to other DNA sequences in this sample. The V call is TRBV7-9, the J call TRBJ2-3, with unresolved D. The CDR3 spans 12 residues. V was cut by 3 bases and J by 1 base, with 2 bases left in between. The germline CDR1 and CDR2 sequences are SEHNR and FQNEAQ (reference sequence). In DNA, the CDR3 is TGTGCCAGCAGCTTCGGCACAGATACGCAGTATTTT. As protein: CASSFGTDTQYF.

The chain couples TRBV4-1 to TRBJ1-1; D may be TRBD1 (5 bases). The CDR3 has 15 residues. Trimming left V 1 base short and J 4 bases short, with 13 bases between. Germline V gene data show CDR1 as MGHRA and CDR2 as YSYEKL. CDR3 sequence reads: CASSQVQVGGTEAFF. CDR3 in DNA: TGCGCCAGCAGCCAAGTTCAGGTCGGGGGCACTGAAGCTTTCTTT.

J is TRBJ2-1 and V is TRBV6-1, with a possible D match to TRBD1 (6 bases). Germline CDR1 MNHNS, CDR2 SASEGT. CDR3 length equals 15 residues. Trimming left V 6 bases short and J 4 bases short, with 16 bases between. The CDR3 DNA reads TGTGCCAGCAGGGACAGAACATCACGATACAATGAGCAGTTCTTC. It encodes CASRDRTSRYNEQFF.

This clone has only one observation. The V gene is TRBV30, the J gene TRBJ1-1; perhaps TRBD1 as D (6 bases). Trimming removed 4 bases at V and 7 bases at J, with 13 bases between. The germline V gene encodes CDR1 GTSNPN and CDR2 SVGIG (reference sequence). This CDR3 region has 12 residues. The CDR3 nucleotides read TGTGCCTGGATGTGGACAGCAGGTGAAGCTTTCTTT. Its translation: CAWMWTAGEAFF.